This entry describes one T cell receptor (beta chain). Its antigen remains unknown. The sample originates from a study of cytomegalovirus exposure and HLA in healthy donors. Overall study results and limits: Roughly uniform sequencing depth across donors was assumed, possibly incorrectly.

Primers for the PCR totalled 60 Vbeta and 13 Jbeta. TCRdb's copy holds only in-frame clones and misses some; the assay was immunoSEQ multiplex PCR. The table shows fewer than 200,000 clones, with over 60% occurring only once. The V end lost 5 bases, the J end lost 4 bases, and 11 bases lay between the germline ends. CDR3 length: 14 residues. CDR1 and CDR2 (germline): SGHAT, FQDESV (reference sequence). This clonotype originated in a girl aged 5 to 17 in good health and CMV-seronegative. Sequencing was carried out using PBMCs. This chain uses TRBV11-1 with TRBJ2-2; TRBD2 is a possible D gene (5 bases). CDR3 DNA: TGTGCCAGCAGCCCCACTAGGGCCACCGGGGAGCTGTTTTTT. Translated, it gives CASSPTRATGELFF.